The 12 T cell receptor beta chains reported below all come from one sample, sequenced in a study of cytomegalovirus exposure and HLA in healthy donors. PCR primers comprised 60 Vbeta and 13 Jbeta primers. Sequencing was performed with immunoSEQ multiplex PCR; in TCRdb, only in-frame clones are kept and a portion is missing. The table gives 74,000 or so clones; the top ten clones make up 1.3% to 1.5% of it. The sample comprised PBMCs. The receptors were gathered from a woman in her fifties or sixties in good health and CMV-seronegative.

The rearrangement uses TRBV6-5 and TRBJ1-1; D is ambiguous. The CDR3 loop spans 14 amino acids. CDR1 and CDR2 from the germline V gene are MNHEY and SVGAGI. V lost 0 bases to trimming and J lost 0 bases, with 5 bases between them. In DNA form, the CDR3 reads TGTGCCAGCAGTTACTCACAAGTGAACACTGAAGCTTTCTTT. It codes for CASSYSQVNTEAFF.

The CDR3: CASTEGYEQYF. The CDR3 region has the DNA TGTGCCAGCACCGAGGGCTACGAGCAGTACTTC. This chain uses TRBV6-5 with TRBJ2-7; D might be TRBD2 (5 bases). CDR3 length: 11 residues. V was clipped by 7 bases and J by 3 bases, with 7 bases between them. CDR1 is MNHEY, CDR2 SVGAGI, per germline.

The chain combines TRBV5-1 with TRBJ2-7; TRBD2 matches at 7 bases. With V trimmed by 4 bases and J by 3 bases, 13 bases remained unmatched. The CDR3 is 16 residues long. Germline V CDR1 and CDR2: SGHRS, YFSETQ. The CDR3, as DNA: TGCGCCAGCAGCCTCGGACTAGGGGAGGGGCTCTACGAGCAGTACTTC. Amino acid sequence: CASSLGLGEGLYEQYF.

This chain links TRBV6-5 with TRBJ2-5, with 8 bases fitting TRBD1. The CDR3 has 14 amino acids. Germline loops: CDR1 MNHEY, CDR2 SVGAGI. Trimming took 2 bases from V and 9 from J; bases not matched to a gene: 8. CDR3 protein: CASSYQGQDGPQYF. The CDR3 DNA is TGTGCCAGCAGTTACCAGGGACAGGATGGTCCCCAGTACTTC.

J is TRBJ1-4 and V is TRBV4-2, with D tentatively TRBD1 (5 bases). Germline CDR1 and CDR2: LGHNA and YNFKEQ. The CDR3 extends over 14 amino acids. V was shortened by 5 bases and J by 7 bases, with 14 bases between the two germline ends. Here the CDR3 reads CASSYDRDPEKLFF. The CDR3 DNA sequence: TGTGCCAGCAGCTACGACAGAGACCCTGAAAAACTGTTTTTT.

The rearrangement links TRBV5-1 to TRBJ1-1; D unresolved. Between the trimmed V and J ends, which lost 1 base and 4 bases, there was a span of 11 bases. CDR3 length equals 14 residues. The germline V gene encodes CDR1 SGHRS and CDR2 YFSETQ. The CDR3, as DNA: TGCGCCAGCAGCTTGTCCCGGGATGCCACTGAAGCTTTCTTT. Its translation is CASSLSRDATEAFF.

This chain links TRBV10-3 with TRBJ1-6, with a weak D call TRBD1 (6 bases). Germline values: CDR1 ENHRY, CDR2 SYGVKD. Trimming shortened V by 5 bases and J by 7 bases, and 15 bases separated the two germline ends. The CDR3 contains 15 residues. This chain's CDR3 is CAISQAAGDNSPLHF. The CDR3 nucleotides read TGTGCCATCAGTCAAGCGGCAGGGGACAATTCACCCCTCCACTTT.

CDR3 sequence (DNA): TGCGCCAGCAGCCATACAGGGGGCGAAAACTATGGCTACACCTTC. It specifies CASSHTGGENYGYTF. The J gene is TRBJ1-2, the V gene TRBV5-1; TRBD1 matches at 9 bases. This CDR3 is built from 15 residues. J lost 2 bases, V lost 4 bases, and 6 bases had no gene match. Germline V gene lookup returns CDR1 SGHRS and CDR2 YFSETQ.

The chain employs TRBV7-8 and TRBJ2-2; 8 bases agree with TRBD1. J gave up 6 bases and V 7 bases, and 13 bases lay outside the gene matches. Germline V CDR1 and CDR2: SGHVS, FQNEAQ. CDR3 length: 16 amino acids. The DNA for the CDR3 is TGTGCCAGCACCCTAGCCCGGGACAGGTCGTCCGGGGAGCTGTTTTTT. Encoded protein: CASTLARDRSSGELFF. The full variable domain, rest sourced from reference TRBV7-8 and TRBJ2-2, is GAGVSQSPRYKVAKRGQDVALRCDPISGHVSLFWYQQALGQGPEFLTYFQNEAQLDKSGLPSDRFFAERPEGSVSTLKIQRTQQEDSAVYLCASTLARDRSSGELFFGEGSRLTVL.

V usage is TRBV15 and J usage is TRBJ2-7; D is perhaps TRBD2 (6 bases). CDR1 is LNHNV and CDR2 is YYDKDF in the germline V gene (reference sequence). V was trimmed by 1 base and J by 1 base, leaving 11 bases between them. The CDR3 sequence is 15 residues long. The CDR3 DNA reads TGTGCCACCAGCAGAGGTAGTAGCGGTTCCTACGAGCAGTACTTC. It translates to CATSRGSSGSYEQYF.

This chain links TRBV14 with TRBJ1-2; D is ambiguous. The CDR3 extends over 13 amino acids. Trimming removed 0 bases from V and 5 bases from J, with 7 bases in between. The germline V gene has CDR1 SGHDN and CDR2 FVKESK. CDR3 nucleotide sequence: TGTGCCAGCAGCCAAGAGCCCGGGTATGGCTACACCTTC. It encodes CASSQEPGYGYTF.

The CDR3 DNA reads TGCGCCAGCAGCCCGGGTCGGGCAGGGGTATCGCGGGAGCAGTACTTC. It encodes CASSPGRAGVSREQYF. V is TRBV5-1 and J is TRBJ2-7, with D possibly being TRBD1 (6 bases). The CDR3 runs 16 residues. Germline CDR1 is SGHRS and CDR2 is YFSETQ. Trimming removed 4 bases from V and 7 bases from J, with 24 bases in between.